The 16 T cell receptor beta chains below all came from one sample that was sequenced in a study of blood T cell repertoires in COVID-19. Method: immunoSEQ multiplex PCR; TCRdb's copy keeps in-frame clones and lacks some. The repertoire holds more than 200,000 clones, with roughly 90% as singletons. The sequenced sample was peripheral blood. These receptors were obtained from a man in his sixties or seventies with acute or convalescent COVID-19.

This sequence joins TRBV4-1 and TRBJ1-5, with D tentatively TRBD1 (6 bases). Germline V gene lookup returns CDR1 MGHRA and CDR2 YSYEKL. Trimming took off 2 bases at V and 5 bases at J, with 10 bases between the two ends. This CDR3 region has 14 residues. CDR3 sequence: CASSQPGQYQPQHF. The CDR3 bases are TGCGCCAGCAGCCAACCCGGACAGTATCAGCCCCAGCATTTT.

CDR3 sequence (DNA): TGTGCCAGCAGCCAAGAGGCTGAAAAACTGTTTTTT. Residues: CASSQEAEKLFF. J is TRBJ1-4 and V is TRBV3-1 (or the pseudogene TRBV3-2); D unclear. This CDR3 region has 12 residues. CDR1 is LGHDT, CDR2 YNNKEL, per germline (reference sequence). The ends were cut back, 0 bases at V and 7 bases at J, with 3 bases in the middle.

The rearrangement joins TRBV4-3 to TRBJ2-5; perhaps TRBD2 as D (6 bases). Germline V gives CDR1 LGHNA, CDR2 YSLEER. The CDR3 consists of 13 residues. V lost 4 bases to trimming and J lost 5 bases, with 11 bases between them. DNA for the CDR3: TGCGCCAGCAGCCGCTCCCGGGGGGAGACCCAGTACTTC. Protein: CASSRSRGETQYF.

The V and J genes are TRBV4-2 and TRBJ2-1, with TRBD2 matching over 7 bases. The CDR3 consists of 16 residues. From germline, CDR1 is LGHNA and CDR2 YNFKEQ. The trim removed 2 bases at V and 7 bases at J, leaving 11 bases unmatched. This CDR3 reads CASSQSVRGRVNEQFF. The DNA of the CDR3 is TGTGCCAGCAGCCAAAGTGTTAGAGGGAGGGTAAATGAGCAGTTCTTC.

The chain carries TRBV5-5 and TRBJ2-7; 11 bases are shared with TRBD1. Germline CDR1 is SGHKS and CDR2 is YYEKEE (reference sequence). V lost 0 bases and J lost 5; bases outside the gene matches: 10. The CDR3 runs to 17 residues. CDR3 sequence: CASSLGRKWTGGNEQYF. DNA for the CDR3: TGTGCCAGCAGCTTGGGTCGTAAGTGGACAGGGGGCAACGAGCAGTACTTC.

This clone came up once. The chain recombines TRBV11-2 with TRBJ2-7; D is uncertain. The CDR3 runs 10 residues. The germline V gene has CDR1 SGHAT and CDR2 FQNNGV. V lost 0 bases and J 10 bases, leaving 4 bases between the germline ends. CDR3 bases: TGTGCCAGCAGCTTAGAGTCACAGTACTTC. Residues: CASSLESQYF.

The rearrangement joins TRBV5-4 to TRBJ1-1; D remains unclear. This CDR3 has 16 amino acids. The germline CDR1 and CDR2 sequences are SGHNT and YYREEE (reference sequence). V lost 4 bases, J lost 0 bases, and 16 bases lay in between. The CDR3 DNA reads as TGTGCCAGCAGCCCACGGGCCGGGAGTATGAACACTGAAGCTTTCTTT. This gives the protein CASSPRAGSMNTEAFF.

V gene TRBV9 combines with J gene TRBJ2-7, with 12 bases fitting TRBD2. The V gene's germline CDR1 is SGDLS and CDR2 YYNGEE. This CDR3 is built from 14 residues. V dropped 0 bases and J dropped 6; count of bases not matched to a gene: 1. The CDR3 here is CASSVGGLAGEQYF. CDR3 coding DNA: TGTGCCAGCAGCGTAGGGGGACTAGCGGGCGAGCAGTACTTC.

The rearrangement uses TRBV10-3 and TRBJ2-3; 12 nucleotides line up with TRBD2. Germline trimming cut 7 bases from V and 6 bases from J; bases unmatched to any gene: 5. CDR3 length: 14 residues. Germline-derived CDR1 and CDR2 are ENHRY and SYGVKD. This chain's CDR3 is CAITSGRAVDTQYF. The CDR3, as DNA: TGTGCCATCACTAGCGGGAGGGCCGTCGATACGCAGTATTTT.

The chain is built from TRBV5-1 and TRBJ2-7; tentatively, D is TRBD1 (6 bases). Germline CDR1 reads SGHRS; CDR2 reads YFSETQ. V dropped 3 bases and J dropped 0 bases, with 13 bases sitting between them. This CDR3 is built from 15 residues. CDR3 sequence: CASSSFTGSSYEQYF. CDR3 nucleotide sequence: TGCGCCAGCAGCTCGTTTACAGGGAGCTCCTACGAGCAGTACTTC.

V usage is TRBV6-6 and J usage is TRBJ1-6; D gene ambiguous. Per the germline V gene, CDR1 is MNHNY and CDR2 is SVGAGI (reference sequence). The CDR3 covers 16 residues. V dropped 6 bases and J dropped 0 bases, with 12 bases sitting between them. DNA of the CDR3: TGTGCCAGCAGCCCGAGGCAAAGCTCCTATAATTCACCCCTCCACTTT. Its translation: CASSPRQSSYNSPLHF.

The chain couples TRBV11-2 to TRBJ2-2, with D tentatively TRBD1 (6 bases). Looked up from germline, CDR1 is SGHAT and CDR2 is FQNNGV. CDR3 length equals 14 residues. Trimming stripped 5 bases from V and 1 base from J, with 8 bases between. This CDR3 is CASSRQENTGELFF. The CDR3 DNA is TGTGCCAGCAGCCGACAGGAGAACACCGGGGAGCTGTTTTTT. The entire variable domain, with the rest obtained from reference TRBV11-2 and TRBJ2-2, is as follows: EAGVAQSPRYKIIEKRQSVAFWCNPISGHATLYWYQQILGQGPKLLIQFQNNGVVDDSQLPKDRFSAERLKGVDSTLKIQPAKLEDSAVYLCASSRQENTGELFFGEGSRLTVL.

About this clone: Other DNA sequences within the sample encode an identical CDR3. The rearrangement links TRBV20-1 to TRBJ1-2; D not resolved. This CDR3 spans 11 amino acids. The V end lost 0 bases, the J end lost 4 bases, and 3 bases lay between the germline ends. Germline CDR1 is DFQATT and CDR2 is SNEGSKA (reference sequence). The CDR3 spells CSARDSYGYTF. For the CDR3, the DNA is TGCAGTGCTAGAGACAGCTATGGCTACACCTTC.

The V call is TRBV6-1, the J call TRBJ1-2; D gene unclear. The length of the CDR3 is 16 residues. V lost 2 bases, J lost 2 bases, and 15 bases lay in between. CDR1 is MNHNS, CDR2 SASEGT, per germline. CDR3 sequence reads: CASSERWASENYGYTF. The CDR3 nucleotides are TGTGCCAGCAGTGAACGTTGGGCATCCGAGAACTATGGCTACACCTTC.

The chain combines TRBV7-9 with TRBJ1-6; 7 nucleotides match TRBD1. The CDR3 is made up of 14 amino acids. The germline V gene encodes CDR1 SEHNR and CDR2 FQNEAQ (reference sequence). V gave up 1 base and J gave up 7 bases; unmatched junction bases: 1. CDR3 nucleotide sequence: TGTGCCAGCAGCTTAGAGACAGGGAATTCACCCCTCCACTTT. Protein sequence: CASSLETGNSPLHF.

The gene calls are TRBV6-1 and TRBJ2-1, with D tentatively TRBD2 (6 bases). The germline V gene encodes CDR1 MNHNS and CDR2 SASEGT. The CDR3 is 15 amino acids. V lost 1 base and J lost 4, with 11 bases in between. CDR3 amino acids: CASSEEGLEYNEQFF. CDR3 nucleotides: TGTGCCAGCAGTGAAGAGGGACTGGAATACAATGAGCAGTTCTTC.